The sequence of this TCR beta chain was determined in a study of blood T cell repertoires in COVID-19. Study background: COVID-19 samples, acute and convalescent, were from the United States, Italy and Spain.

The CDR3 sequence is 11 residues long. Between the trimmed V and J ends, which lost 4 bases and 10 bases, there was a span of 8 bases. Germline assignment: CDR1 LGHNA and CDR2 YNFKEQ. Authors' processing steps: The authors estimated nucleated cell counts from reference gene primer amplification. Generated by immunoSEQ multiplex PCR, the TCRdb table keeps only in-frame clones and is missing some. V, J and clone size are those of that table, while D and trimming were read from the DNA. The sample yields 350,000 to 550,000 clones, 85% to 90% seen once. The rearrangement links TRBV4-2 to TRBJ2-1; D is unclear. Sequenced material: PBMCs or T cells enriched from blood (not recorded which). The receptor was derived from a man in his thirties or forties who had recovered from COVID-19. The CDR3 DNA reads TGTGCCAGCAGCCGACTGCAAGAGCAGTTCTTC. It codes for CASSRLQEQFF.